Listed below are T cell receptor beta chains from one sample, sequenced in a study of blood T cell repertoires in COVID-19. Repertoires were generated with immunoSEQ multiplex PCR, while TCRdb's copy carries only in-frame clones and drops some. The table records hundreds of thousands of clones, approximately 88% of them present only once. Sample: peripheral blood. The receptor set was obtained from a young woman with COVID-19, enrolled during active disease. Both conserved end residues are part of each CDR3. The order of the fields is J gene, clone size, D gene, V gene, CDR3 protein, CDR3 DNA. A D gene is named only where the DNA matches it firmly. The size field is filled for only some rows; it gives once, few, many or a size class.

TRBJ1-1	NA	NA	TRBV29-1	CSVEIWAEPMNTEAFF	TGCAGCGTTGAGATATGGGCAGAACCGATGAACACTGAAGCTTTCTTT
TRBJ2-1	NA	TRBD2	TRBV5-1	CASSLDGGDSYNEQFF	TGCGCCAGCAGCTTGGATGGGGGGGATTCCTACAATGAGCAGTTCTTC
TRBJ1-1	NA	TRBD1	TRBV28	CASSKDRASAFF	TGTGCCAGCAGTAAAGACAGGGCTTCAGCTTTCTTT
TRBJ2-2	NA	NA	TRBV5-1	CASSPLGAGELFF	TGCGCCAGCAGCCCGCTCGGGGCCGGGGAGCTGTTTTTT
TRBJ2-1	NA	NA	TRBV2	CASSDPTWRGQLNEQFF	TGTGCCAGCAGTGATCCCACTTGGCGGGGCCAGTTAAATGAGCAGTTCTTC
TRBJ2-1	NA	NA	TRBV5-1	CASSPGGPYNEQFF	TGCGCCAGCAGCCCAGGAGGGCCCTACAATGAGCAGTTCTTC
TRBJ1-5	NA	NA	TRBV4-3	CASSQERVSGQPQHF	TGCGCCAGCAGCCAAGAAAGGGTCAGCGGCCAGCCCCAGCATTTT
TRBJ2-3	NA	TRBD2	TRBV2	CASTRGGPSTDTQYF	TGTGCCAGCACCCGGGGGGGGCCTAGCACAGATACGCAGTATTTT
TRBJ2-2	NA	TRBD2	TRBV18	CASSEGLVGTGELFF	TGTGCCAGCTCGGAAGGACTAGTTGGAACCGGGGAGCTGTTTTTT
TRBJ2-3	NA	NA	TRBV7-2	CASSLGPDTQYF	TGTGCCAGCAGCTTAGGGCCAGATACGCAGTATTTT
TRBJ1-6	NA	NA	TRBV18	CASSPGGTKNSPLHF	TGTGCCAGCTCACCAGGAGGGACGAAAAATTCACCCCTCCACTTT
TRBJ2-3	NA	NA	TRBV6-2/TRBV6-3	CASSRPGVRADTQYF	TGTGCCAGCAGCCGTCCCGGGGTAAGGGCAGATACGCAGTATTTT
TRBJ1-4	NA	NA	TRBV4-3	CASSQDRGTNEKLFF	TGCGCCAGCAGCCAAGACAGGGGCACTAATGAAAAACTGTTTTTT
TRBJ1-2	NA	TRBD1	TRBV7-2	CASNHRGGGYTF	TGTGCCAGCAACCACAGGGGAGGCGGCTACACCTTC
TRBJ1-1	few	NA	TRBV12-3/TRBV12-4	CASSLRQGGEAFF	TGTGCCAGCAGTTTAAGGCAGGGCGGTGAAGCTTTCTTT
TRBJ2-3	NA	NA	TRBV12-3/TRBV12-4	CASNRVGDTQYF	TGTGCCAGCAACAGGGTTGGGGATACGCAGTATTTT
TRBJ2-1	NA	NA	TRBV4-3	CASSQDWRGGQFF	TGCGCCAGCAGCCAAGATTGGAGGGGAGGGCAGTTCTTC
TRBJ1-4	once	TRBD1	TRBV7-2	CASRPGQGATNEKLFF	TGTGCCAGCAGGCCGGGACAGGGGGCAACTAATGAAAAACTGTTTTTT
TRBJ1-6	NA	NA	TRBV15	CATSRDNRASYNSPLHF	TGTGCCACCAGCAGAGACAACAGGGCCTCCTATAATTCACCCCTCCACTTT
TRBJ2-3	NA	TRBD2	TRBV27	CASSPRGGRSWDTQYF	TGTGCCAGCAGTCCACGGGGGGGGCGGAGTTGGGATACGCAGTATTTT
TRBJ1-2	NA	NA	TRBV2	CASSEGTGVGGYTF	TGTGCCAGCAGTGAAGGAACGGGGGTTGGCGGCTACACCTTC
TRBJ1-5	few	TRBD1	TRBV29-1	CSARTGNSNQPQHF	TGCAGCGCACGGACAGGGAATAGCAATCAGCCCCAGCATTTT
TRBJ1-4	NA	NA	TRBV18	CASSPRIRGLNEKLFF	TGTGCCAGCTCACCACGTATTAGGGGACTAAATGAAAAACTGTTTTTT
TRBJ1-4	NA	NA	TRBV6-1	CASSEASGGAYATNEKLFF	TGTGCCAGCAGTGAAGCCTCCGGGGGTGCTTATGCAACTAATGAAAAACTGTTTTTT
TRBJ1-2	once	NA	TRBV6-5	CASKQGDSRLSYTF	TGTGCCAGCAAACAGGGTGATTCGCGCTTGAGCTACACCTTC
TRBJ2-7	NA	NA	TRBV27	CASSLTDSRSYYEQYF	TGTGCCAGCAGTTTAACGGATAGCCGCTCATACTACGAGCAGTACTTC
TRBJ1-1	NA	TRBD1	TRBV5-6	CASSFLDRGRFRNTEAFF	TGTGCCAGCAGCTTCTTGGACAGGGGGCGATTCAGGAACACTGAAGCTTTCTTT
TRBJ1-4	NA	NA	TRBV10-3	CAISENSEKLFF	TGTGCCATCAGCGAAAACAGTGAAAAACTGTTTTTT
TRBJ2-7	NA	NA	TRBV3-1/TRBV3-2	CASSQDVAELEQYF	TGTGCCAGCAGCCAAGACGTCGCGGAGCTCGAGCAGTACTTC
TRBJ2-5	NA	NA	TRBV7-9	CASSLFGEAQETQYF	TGTGCCAGCAGCTTATTCGGGGAGGCTCAAGAGACCCAGTACTTC
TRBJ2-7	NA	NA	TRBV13	CASSLAREYEQYF	TGTGCCAGCAGCTTAGCCCGTGAGTACGAGCAGTACTTC
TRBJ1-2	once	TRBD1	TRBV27	CASRGQGRRNYGYTF	TGTGCCAGCCGAGGACAGGGTCGTAGAAACTATGGCTACACCTTC
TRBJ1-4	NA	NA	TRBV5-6	CASSSVTEEKLFF	TGTGCCAGCAGCTCGGTGACAGAAGAAAAACTGTTTTTT
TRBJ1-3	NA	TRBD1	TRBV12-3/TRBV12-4	CASSGTGSYTIYF	TGTGCCAGCAGTGGGACAGGGAGTTACACCATATATTTT
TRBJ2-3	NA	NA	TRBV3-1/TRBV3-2	CASSLRREITDTQYF	TGTGCCAGCAGCTTGCGCCGGGAGATCACAGATACGCAGTATTTT
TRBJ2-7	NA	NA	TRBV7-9	CASSLGRGADEQYF	TGTGCCAGCAGCTTAGGACGGGGTGCTGACGAGCAGTACTTC
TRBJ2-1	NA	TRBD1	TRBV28	CASSSLTGGLSYNEQFF	TGTGCCAGCAGTTCCCTGACAGGGGGCCTCTCCTACAATGAGCAGTTCTTC
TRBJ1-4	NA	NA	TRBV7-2	CASRSTRAGNEKLFF	TGTGCCAGCAGGTCGACCAGGGCCGGTAATGAAAAACTGTTTTTT
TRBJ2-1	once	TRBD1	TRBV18	CASSPDRGLNEQFF	TGTGCCAGCTCACCAGACAGGGGGCTAAATGAGCAGTTCTTC
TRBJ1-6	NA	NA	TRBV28	CASSPRGSSYNSPLHF	TGTGCCAGCAGCCCGAGGGGGAGCTCCTATAATTCACCCCTCCACTTT
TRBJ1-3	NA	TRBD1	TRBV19	CASSSGQGGNTIYF	TGTGCCAGTAGTTCCGGACAGGGGGGAAACACCATATATTTT
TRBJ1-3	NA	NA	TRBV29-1	CSADGALENTIYF	TGCAGCGCAGACGGTGCTCTGGAGAACACCATATATTTT
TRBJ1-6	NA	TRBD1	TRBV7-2	CASSTDRVSYNSPLHF	TGTGCCAGCAGCACAGACAGGGTCTCCTATAATTCACCCCTCCACTTT
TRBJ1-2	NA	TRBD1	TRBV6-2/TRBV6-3	CASSYPDRAYGYTF	TGTGCCAGCAGTTACCCGGACAGGGCCTATGGCTACACCTTC
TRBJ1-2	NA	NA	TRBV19	CASSPGHPFNYGYTF	TGTGCCAGTAGTCCTGGACATCCCTTTAACTATGGCTACACCTTC
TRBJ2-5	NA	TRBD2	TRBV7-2	CASSWRGGQETQYF	TGTGCCAGCAGCTGGCGGGGGGGCCAAGAGACCCAGTACTTC
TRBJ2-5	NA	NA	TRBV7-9	CASSWDNQETQYF	TGTGCCAGCAGCTGGGACAATCAAGAGACCCAGTACTTC
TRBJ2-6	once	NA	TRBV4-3	CASSQGEGAAGANVLTF	TGCGCCAGCAGCCAAGGGGAAGGGGCAGCAGGGGCCAACGTCCTGACTTTC